The clone carrying this T cell receptor beta chain was counted only a few times. The antigen remains undetermined. The CDR3 sequence is 13 residues long. Germline CDR1 is SGHRS and CDR2 is YFSETQ. Among all donors, each was a healthy Caucasian. This sample was taken from a study of identical twins. Regarding the study as a whole: Within twin pairs, the out-of-frame alpha sequences they shared showed excess low generation probability. Zero-insertion analyses could be partly confounded by invariant MAIT and iNKT cells.

Using its own MiXCR run on the 5' RACE reads, TCRdb lists one record per CDR3 protein. The sample contains 240,000 or so distinct CDR3 sequences, 5.5% to 7% of which appear only once. The same sample was also used in a study of yellow fever vaccine responses in identical twins. That work states: Reported findings indicate that twins' vaccine T cell responses seemed partially convergent, partially personalized.

The chain recombines TRBV5-1 with TRBJ2-7, with TRBD1 as a possible D gene (7 bases). TRBJ2-5 explains the end of the DNA better; the J call may be wrong. The receptor was isolated from a woman aged 18-30 years in good health. Sequenced material: memory (CD45RO+) T cells sorted from blood. CDR3 sequence (DNA): TGCGCCAGCAGCTCCGGGACAGCGGGGACCCAGTACTTC. Translation: CASSSGTAGTQYF.